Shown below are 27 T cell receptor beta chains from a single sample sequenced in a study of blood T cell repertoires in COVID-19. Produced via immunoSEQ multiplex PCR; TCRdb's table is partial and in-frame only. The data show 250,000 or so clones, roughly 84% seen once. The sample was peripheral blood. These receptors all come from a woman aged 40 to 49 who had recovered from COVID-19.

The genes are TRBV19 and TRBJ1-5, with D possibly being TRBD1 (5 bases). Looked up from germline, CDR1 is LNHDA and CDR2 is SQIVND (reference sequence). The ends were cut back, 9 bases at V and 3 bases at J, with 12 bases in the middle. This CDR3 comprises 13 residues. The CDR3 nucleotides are TGTGCCAGCACCCGACAGCACAATCAGCCCCAGCATTTT. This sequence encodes CASTRQHNQPQHF. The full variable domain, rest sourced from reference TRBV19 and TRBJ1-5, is DGGITQSPKYLFRKEGQNVTLSCEQNLNHDAMYWYRQDPGQGLRLIYYSQIVNDFQKGDIAEGYSVSREKKESFPLTVTSAQKNPTAFYLCASTRQHNQPQHFGDGTRLSIL.

In DNA, the CDR3 is TGTGCCAGCAGCCAAGATCCAGCGGGGGGAAGCACAGATACGCAGTATTTT. Protein: CASSQDPAGGSTDTQYF. The V call is TRBV4-2, the J call TRBJ2-3; 9 bases map to TRBD2. The CDR3 runs to 17 residues. Germline V gives CDR1 LGHNA, CDR2 YNFKEQ. V lost 0 bases, J lost 0 bases, and 4 bases stayed unmatched.

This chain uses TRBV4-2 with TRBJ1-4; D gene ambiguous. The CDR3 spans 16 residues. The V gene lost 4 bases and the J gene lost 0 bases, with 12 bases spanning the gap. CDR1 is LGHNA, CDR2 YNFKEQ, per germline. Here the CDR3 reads CASSPAEIATNEKLFF. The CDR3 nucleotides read TGTGCCAGCAGCCCCGCCGAGATTGCAACTAATGAAAAACTGTTTTTT.

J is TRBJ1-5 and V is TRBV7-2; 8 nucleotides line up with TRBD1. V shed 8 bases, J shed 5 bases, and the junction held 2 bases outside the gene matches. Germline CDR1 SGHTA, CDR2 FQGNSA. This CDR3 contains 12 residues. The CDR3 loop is CASGQGDQPQHF. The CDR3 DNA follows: TGTGCCAGCGGACAGGGCGATCAGCCCCAGCATTTT.

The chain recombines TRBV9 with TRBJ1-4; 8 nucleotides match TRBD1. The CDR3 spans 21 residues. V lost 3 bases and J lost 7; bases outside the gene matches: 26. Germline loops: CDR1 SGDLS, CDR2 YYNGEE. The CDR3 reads CASSAGGQGGRKGVFGEKLFF. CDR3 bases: TGTGCCAGCAGCGCCGGAGGACAGGGAGGTCGGAAGGGGGTCTTCGGTGAAAAACTGTTTTTT. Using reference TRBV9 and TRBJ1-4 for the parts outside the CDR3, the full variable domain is DSGVTQTPKHLITATGQRVTLRCSPRSGDLSVYWYQQSLDQGLQFLIQYYNGEERAKGNILERFSAQQFPDLHSELNLSSLELGDSALYFCASSAGGQGGRKGVFGEKLFFGSGTQLSVL.

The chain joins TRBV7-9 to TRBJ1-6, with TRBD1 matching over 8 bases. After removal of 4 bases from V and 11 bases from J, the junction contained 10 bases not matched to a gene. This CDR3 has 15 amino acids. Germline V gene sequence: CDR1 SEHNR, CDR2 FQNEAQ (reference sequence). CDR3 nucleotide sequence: TGTGCCAGCAGCTCAACAGGACAGGGAGCGACACCCCTCCACTTT. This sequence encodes CASSSTGQGATPLHF.

The CDR3 loop reads CASGLASYGNEQFF. The CDR3 nucleotides are TGTGCTAGTGGTTTGGCCAGCTACGGGAATGAGCAGTTCTTC. The V and J genes are TRBV12-5 and TRBJ2-1; D is unresolved. From germline, CDR1 is LGHNT and CDR2 FRNRAP. CDR3 length: 14 residues. V gave up 1 base and J gave up 7 bases, with 11 bases separating them.

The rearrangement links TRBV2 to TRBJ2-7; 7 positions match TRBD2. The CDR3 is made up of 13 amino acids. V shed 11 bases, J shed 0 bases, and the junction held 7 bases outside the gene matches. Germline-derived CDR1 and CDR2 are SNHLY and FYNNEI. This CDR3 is CAWGGDFSYEQYF. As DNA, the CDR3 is TGTGCCTGGGGAGGGGATTTCTCCTACGAGCAGTACTTC.

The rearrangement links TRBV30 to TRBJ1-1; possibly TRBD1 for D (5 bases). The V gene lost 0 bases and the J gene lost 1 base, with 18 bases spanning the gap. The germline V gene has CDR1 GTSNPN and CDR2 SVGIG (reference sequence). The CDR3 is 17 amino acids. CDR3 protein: CAWSVIARTRENTEAFF. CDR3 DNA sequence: TGTGCCTGGAGTGTAATCGCACGGACAAGGGAGAACACTGAAGCTTTCTTT.

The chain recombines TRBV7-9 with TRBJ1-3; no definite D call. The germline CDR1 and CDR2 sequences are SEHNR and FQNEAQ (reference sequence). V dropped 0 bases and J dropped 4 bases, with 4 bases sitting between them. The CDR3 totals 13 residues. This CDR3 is CASSLARGNTIYF. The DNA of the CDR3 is TGTGCCAGCAGCTTAGCCAGAGGAAACACCATATATTTT.

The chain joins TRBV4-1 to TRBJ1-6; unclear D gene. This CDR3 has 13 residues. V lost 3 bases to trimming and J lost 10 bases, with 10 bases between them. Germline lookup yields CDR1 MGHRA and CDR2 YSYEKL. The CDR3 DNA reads TGCGCCAGCAGCCAGATTGTTCAGTCACCCCTCCACTTT. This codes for CASSQIVQSPLHF.

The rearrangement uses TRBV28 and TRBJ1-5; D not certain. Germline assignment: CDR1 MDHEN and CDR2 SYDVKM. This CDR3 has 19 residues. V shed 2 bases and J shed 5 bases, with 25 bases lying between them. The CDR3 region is CASSLIPQVTVEFYQPQHF. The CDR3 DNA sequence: TGTGCCAGCAGTTTAATTCCTCAAGTTACAGTGGAATTCTATCAGCCCCAGCATTTT.

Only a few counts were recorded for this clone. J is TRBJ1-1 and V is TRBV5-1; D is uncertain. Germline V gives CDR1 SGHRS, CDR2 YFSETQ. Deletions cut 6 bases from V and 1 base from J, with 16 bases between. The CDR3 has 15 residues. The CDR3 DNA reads TGCGCCAGCACGGGAGGGTCAGTGCAGAACACTGAAGCTTTCTTT. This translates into CASTGGSVQNTEAFF.

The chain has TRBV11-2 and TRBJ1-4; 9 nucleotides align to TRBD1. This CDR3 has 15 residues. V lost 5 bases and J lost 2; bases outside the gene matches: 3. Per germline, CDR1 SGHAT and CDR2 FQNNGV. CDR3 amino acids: CASSIGTGTNEKLFF. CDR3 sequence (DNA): TGTGCCAGCAGCATCGGGACAGGGACTAATGAAAAACTGTTTTTT.

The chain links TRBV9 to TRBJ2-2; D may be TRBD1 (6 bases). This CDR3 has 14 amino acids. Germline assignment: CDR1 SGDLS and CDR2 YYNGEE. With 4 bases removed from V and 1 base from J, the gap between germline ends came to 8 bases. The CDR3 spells CASSLRGNTGELFF. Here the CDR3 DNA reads TGTGCCAGCAGCCTCAGGGGGAACACCGGGGAGCTGTTTTTT.

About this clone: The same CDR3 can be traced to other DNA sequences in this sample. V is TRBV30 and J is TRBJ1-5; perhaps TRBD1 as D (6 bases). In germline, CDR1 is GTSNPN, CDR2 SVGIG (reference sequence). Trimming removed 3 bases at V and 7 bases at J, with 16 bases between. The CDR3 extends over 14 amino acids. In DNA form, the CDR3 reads TGTGCCTGGAGCGTGGGCAGGGGAGGGCAGCCCCAGCATTTT. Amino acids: CAWSVGRGGQPQHF.

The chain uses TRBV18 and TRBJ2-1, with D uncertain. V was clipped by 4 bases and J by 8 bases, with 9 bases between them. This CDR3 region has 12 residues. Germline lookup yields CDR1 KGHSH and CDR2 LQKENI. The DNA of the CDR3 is TGTGCCAGCTCACTCCGAGGAGATGAGCAGTTCTTC. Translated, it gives CASSLRGDEQFF.

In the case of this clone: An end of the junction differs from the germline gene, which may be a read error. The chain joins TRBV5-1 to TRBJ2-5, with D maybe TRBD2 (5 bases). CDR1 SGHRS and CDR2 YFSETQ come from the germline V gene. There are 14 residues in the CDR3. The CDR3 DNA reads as TGCGCCAGCACCTGGACCCGAGGGAAAGAGCCCCAGTACTTC. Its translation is CASTWTRGKEPQYF.

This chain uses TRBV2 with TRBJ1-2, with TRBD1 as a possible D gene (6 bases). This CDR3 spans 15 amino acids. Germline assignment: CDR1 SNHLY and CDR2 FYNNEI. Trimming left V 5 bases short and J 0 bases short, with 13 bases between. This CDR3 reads CASSPPRTANYGYTF. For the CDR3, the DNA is TGTGCCAGCAGTCCTCCGCGGACAGCTAACTATGGCTACACCTTC.

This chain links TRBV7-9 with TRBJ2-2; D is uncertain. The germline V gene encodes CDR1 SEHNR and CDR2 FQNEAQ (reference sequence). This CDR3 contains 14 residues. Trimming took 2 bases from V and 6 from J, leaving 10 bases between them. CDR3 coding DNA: TGTGCCAGCAGCTTATCGTTCGTTGCCGGGGAGCTGTTTTTT. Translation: CASSLSFVAGELFF.

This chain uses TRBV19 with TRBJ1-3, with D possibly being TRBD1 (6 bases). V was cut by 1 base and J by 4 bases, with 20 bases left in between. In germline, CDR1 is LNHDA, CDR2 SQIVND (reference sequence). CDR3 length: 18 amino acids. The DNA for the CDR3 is TGTGCCAGTAGTATAGTATCGGGACAACGAGACTCCGGAAACACCATATATTTT. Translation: CASSIVSGQRDSGNTIYF.

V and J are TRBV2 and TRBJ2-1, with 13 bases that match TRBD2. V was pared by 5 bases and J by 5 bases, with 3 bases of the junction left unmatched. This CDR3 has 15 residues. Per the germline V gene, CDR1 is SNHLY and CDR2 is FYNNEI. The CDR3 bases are TGTGCCAGCAGTCAGACTAGCGGGGGGAACAATGAGCAGTTCTTC. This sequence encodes CASSQTSGGNNEQFF.

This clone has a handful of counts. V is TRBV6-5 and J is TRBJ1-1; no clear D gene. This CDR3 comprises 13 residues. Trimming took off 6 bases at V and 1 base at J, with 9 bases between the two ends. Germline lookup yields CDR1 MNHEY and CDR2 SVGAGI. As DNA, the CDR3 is TGTGCCAGCAGCCTCGGAGAGAACACTGAAGCTTTCTTT. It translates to CASSLGENTEAFF.

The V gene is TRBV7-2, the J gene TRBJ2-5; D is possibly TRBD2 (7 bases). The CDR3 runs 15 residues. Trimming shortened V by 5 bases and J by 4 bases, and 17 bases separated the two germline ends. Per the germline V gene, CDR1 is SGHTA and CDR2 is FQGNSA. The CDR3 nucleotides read TGTGCCAGCAGCACCAGGGGAGGGTCGGGAGAGACCCAGTACTTC. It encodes CASSTRGGSGETQYF.

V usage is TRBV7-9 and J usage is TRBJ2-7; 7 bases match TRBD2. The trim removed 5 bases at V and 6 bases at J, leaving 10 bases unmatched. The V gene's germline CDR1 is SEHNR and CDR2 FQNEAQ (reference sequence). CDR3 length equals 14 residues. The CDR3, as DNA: TGTGCCAGCAGCCCTCAATCGACTAGCCGCGAGCAGTACTTC. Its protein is CASSPQSTSREQYF.

The CDR3 nucleotides are TGCGCCAGCAGCTACCAGGGGGCTGGGGAGACCCAGTACTTC. Its protein is CASSYQGAGETQYF. The chain uses TRBV5-1 and TRBJ2-5, with 8 nucleotides matching TRBD1. CDR1 SGHRS and CDR2 YFSETQ come from the germline V gene. The CDR3 length is 14 residues. With V trimmed by 3 bases and J by 5 bases, 6 bases remained unmatched. The full variable domain, completed using reference TRBV5-1 and TRBJ2-5, is KAGVTQTPRYLIKTRGQQVTLSCSPISGHRSVSWYQQTPGQGLQFLFEYFSETQRNKGNFPGRFSGRQFSNSRSEMNVSTLELGDSALYLCASSYQGAGETQYFGPGTRLLVL.

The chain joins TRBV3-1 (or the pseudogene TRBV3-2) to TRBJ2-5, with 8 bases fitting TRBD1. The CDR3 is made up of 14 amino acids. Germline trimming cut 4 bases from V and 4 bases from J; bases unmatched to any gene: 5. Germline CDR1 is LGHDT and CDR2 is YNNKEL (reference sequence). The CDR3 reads CASSLTGGSETQYF. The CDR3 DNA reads TGTGCCAGCAGCCTAACAGGGGGATCAGAGACCCAGTACTTC.